Each of the 17 T cell receptor beta chains below was sequenced from the same sample in a study of blood T cell repertoires in COVID-19 (dated by TCRdb to about 2020). The library was obtained by the immunoSEQ multiplex PCR assay. TCRdb provides this immuneACCESS table in a form limited to in-frame rearrangements. Some clones are lacking; in checked studies, under half of them reflect an unresolved V gene, and why the rest are absent is not known. This sample holds under 250,000 clones; roughly four fifths were observed only once. 6.5% to 9% of the sample goes to the ten largest clones. Sequences were obtained from peripheral blood. The origin of the receptors is a woman between 50 and 59 years old with active or convalescent COVID-19.

The chain combines TRBV19 with TRBJ2-2; a weak D match, TRBD1 (6 bases). The CDR3 is 15 amino acids. The germline V gene encodes CDR1 LNHDA and CDR2 SQIVND (reference sequence). Trimming removed 6 bases from V and 5 bases from J, with 16 bases in between. The CDR3 reads CASSPNREGTGELFF. The DNA of the CDR3 is TGTGCCAGTAGCCCTAACAGGGAAGGGACCGGGGAGCTGTTTTTT.

The rearrangement joins TRBV28 to TRBJ1-1; 8 bases fit TRBD1. Germline V gene data show CDR1 as MDHEN and CDR2 as SYDVKM. This CDR3 is built from 14 residues. V was pared by 6 bases and J by 5 bases, with 8 bases of the junction left unmatched. Written as DNA, the CDR3 is TGTGCCAGCAGATATACAGGGGGAAGGACTGAAGCTTTCTTT. It is translated as CASRYTGGRTEAFF.

Here the CDR3 reads CASRLGTGADTQYF. In nucleotides, the CDR3 is TGCGCCAGCAGACTAGGGACAGGGGCAGATACGCAGTATTTT. The chain employs TRBV5-1 and TRBJ2-3; 10 nucleotides match TRBD1. Germline V CDR1 and CDR2: SGHRS, YFSETQ. J gave up 4 bases and V 5 bases, and 4 bases lay outside the gene matches. The CDR3 contains 14 residues.

The rearrangement uses TRBV6-5 and TRBJ1-6, with a weak D call TRBD1 (6 bases). The CDR3 is 13 amino acids. Germline CDR1 MNHEY, CDR2 SVGAGI. The V end was cut by 2 bases, the J end by 7 bases, with 6 bases between. The CDR3 DNA follows: TGTGCCAGCAGTTACGACAGGAATTCACCCCTCCACTTT. Its translation is CASSYDRNSPLHF.

The rearrangement uses TRBV5-4 and TRBJ1-2; a weak D match, TRBD1 (6 bases). Germline assignment: CDR1 SGHNT and CDR2 YYREEE (reference sequence). Trimming took 4 bases from V and 4 from J, leaving 17 bases between them. This CDR3 spans 15 amino acids. The CDR3 loop reads CASSPEPTGLYGYTF. CDR3 DNA: TGTGCCAGCAGCCCCGAACCGACAGGACTCTATGGCTACACCTTC.

V and J are TRBV2 and TRBJ2-3; 10 bases line up with TRBD2. The V gene end was trimmed by 5 bases and the J gene end by 1 base; junction bases not matched to a gene: 9. The germline V gene has CDR1 SNHLY and CDR2 FYNNEI. The CDR3 has 17 residues. The DNA of the CDR3 is TGTGCCAGCAGTAGAAGCTTAGCGGGGGGCGGCACAGATACGCAGTATTTT. Amino acids: CASSRSLAGGGTDTQYF.

The chain employs TRBV3-1 (or the pseudogene TRBV3-2) and TRBJ2-1; D is possibly TRBD2 (6 bases). CDR1 is LGHDT and CDR2 is YNNKEL in the germline V gene (reference sequence). V dropped 4 bases and J dropped 2 bases, with 15 bases sitting between them. The CDR3 is 16 residues long. CDR3 sequence reads: CASSPSGSLAYNEQFF. In nucleotides, the CDR3 is TGTGCCAGCAGCCCATCCGGGAGCTTGGCCTACAATGAGCAGTTCTTC.

The rearrangement joins TRBV14 to TRBJ1-1; tentatively, D is TRBD1 (5 bases). V lost 0 bases and J lost 6, with 14 bases in between. CDR1 is SGHDN and CDR2 is FVKESK in the germline V gene. This CDR3 is built from 15 residues. The CDR3 reads CASSQDRFRVAEAFF. The CDR3 region has the DNA TGTGCCAGCAGCCAAGATCGGTTCAGGGTCGCTGAAGCTTTCTTT.

This chain joins TRBV6-5 and TRBJ2-5; no clear D. V was trimmed by 6 bases and J by 1 base, leaving 9 bases between them. This CDR3 comprises 13 residues. Germline loops: CDR1 MNHEY, CDR2 SVGAGI. CDR3 amino acids: CASSRWAQETQYF. Here the CDR3 DNA reads TGTGCCAGCAGCCGGTGGGCCCAAGAGACCCAGTACTTC.

This chain links TRBV28 with TRBJ1-5, with TRBD1 as a possible D gene (6 bases). Germline V gene lookup returns CDR1 MDHEN and CDR2 SYDVKM. The length of the CDR3 is 16 residues. V was clipped by 2 bases and J by 3 bases, with 14 bases between them. The DNA of the CDR3 is TGTGCCAGCAGTTTACCCGGACAGAAAACCAATCAGCCCCAGCATTTT. Encoded protein: CASSLPGQKTNQPQHF.

This clone was observed a few times. The gene calls are TRBV19 and TRBJ2-1; 9 bases match TRBD2. In germline, CDR1 is LNHDA, CDR2 SQIVND (reference sequence). Germline trimming cut 5 bases from V and 1 base from J; bases unmatched to any gene: 9. The CDR3 runs 17 residues. CDR3: CASSPSGGWLSYNEQFF. CDR3 nucleotide sequence: TGTGCCAGTAGTCCAAGCGGGGGGTGGCTTTCCTACAATGAGCAGTTCTTC.

The gene calls are TRBV7-2 and TRBJ2-5, with 9 bases that match TRBD2. J gave up 2 bases and V 4 bases, and 5 bases lay outside the gene matches. Germline assignment: CDR1 SGHTA and CDR2 FQGNSA. The CDR3 is 15 amino acids. This CDR3 reads CASSSSGGRQETQYF. The CDR3 DNA is TGTGCCAGCAGCTCAAGCGGGGGGCGGCAAGAGACCCAGTACTTC.

The chain carries TRBV6-6 and TRBJ1-2; D is undetermined. This CDR3 comprises 12 residues. The V gene's germline CDR1 is MNHNY and CDR2 SVGAGI (reference sequence). Trimming removed 6 bases at V and 4 bases at J, with 9 bases between. The CDR3 region has the DNA TGTGCCAGCAGCGCGGGGAGCTATGGCTACACCTTC. It yields the protein CASSAGSYGYTF.

The rearrangement uses TRBV7-7 and TRBJ2-5; D perhaps matches TRBD1 (6 bases). The CDR3 is made up of 14 amino acids. Trimming took 3 bases from V and 1 from J, leaving 9 bases between them. Per the germline V gene, CDR1 is SSHAT and CDR2 is FNYEAQ (reference sequence). The CDR3 DNA reads TGTGCCAGCAGCTTTACAGGGTCCCAAGAGACCCAGTACTTC. Residues: CASSFTGSQETQYF.

This clone appeared a single time. Written as DNA, the CDR3 is TGTGCCAGCAGCGCCACAGGGGGCACTGAAGCTTTCTTT. Protein: CASSATGGTEAFF. The chain is built from TRBV12-3 or TRBV12-4 and TRBJ1-1; 8 nucleotides match TRBD1. CDR3 size: 13 residues. V lost 6 bases to trimming and J lost 4 bases; unmatched junction nucleotides: 4.

The CDR3 region is CASSPQTGQLYGYTF. CDR3 DNA sequence: TGTGCCAGCTCACCACAGACGGGACAGCTCTATGGCTACACCTTC. This chain links TRBV18 with TRBJ1-2; 7 nucleotides line up with TRBD1. Unmatched junction bases numbered 6, after V lost 1 base and J lost 4 bases. Germline CDR1 and CDR2: KGHSH and LQKENI. This CDR3 is 15 amino acids long.

V is TRBV6-5 and J is TRBJ2-7; D might be TRBD1 (6 bases). The length of the CDR3 is 14 residues. Between the trimmed V and J ends, which lost 6 bases and 4 bases, there was a span of 16 bases. Germline V gives CDR1 MNHEY, CDR2 SVGAGI. The CDR3 bases are TGTGCCAGCAGCTCTTCCGGGACAAATTACGAGCAGTACTTC. Its translation: CASSSSGTNYEQYF.